The T cell receptor beta chain under discussion was sequenced for a study of T cells in tuberculosis. Study-wide context: IGRA-negative adolescents, IGRA-positive adolescents with latent tuberculosis and adults with active tuberculosis formed this South African cohort. Findings and limits, study-wide: Smaller distances to GMM-specific TCRs suggested their expansion in active tuberculosis.

Clones were read by immunoSEQ multiplex PCR, and TCRdb kept only the in-frame ones, dropping some. The sample shows about 36,000 clones, approximately 93% of them seen only once. This clone was recorded once. Its target is unknown. The receptor was derived from a donor aged 10-29 years with latent tuberculosis or without tuberculosis infection. The material sequenced was PBMCs.

The CDR3 sequence: CASSLDGANTGELFF. In DNA, the CDR3 is TGCGCCAGCAGCTTGGACGGAGCGAACACCGGGGAGCTGTTTTTT. The chain carries TRBV5-1 and TRBJ2-2; D not resolved. V lost 0 bases and J 0 bases, leaving 6 bases between the germline ends. The length of the CDR3 is 15 residues. In germline, CDR1 is SGHRS, CDR2 YFSETQ. Drawing the rest from reference TRBV5-1 and TRBJ2-2, the complete variable domain is KAGVTQTPRYLIKTRGQQVTLSCSPISGHRSVSWYQQTPGQGLQFLFEYFSETQRNKGNFPGRFSGRQFSNSRSEMNVSTLELGDSALYLCASSLDGANTGELFFGEGSRLTVL.